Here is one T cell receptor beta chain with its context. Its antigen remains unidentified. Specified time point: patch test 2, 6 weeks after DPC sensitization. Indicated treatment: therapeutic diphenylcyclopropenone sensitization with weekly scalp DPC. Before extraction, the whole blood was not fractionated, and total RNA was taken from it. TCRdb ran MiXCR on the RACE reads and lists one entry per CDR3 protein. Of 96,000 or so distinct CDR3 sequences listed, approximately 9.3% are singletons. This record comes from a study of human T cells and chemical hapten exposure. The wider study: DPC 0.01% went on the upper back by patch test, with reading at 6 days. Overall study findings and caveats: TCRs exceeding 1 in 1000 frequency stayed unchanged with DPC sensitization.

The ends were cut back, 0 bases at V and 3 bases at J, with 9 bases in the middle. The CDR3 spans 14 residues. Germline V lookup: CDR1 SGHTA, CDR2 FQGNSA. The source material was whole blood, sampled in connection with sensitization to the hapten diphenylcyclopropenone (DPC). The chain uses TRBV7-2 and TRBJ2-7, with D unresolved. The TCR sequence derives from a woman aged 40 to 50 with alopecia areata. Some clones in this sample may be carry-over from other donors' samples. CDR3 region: CASSLAVLDYEQYF. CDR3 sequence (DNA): TGTGCCAGCAGCTTAGCTGTACTGGACTACGAGCAGTACTTC.